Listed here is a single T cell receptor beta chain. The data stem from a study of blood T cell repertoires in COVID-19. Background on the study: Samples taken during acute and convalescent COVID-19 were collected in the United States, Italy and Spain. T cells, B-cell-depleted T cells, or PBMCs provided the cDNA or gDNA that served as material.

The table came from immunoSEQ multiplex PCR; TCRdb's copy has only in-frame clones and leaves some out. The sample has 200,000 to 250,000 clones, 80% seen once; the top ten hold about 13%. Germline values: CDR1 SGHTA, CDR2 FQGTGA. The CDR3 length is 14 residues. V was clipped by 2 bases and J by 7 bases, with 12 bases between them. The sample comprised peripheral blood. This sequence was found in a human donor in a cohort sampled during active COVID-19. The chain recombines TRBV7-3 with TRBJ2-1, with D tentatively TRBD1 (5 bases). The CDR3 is CASSLQGGLNEQFF. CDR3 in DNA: TGTGCCAGCAGCTTACAGGGTGGGCTTAATGAGCAGTTCTTC.